The clone carrying this T cell receptor (beta chain) was recorded a few times. The antigen is undetermined. The sample belongs to a study of identical twins. Findings and caveats of the study: Insertions were reduced in abundant cord blood beta clonotypes but not in memory repertoires. Those out-of-frame alpha sequences shared by twins showed an excess of low generation probability.

Everyone who donated was a healthy Caucasian. Unique molecular identifiers were present on the cDNA, which also gained a universal primer site by template switching. TCRdb independently ran MiXCR on the 5' RACE reads; one entry per CDR3 protein. The sample shows 240,000 or so distinct CDR3 sequences, roughly 7% of them seen only once. This sample also appeared in a second study, on yellow fever vaccine responses in identical twins.

Sequenced sample: memory (CD45RO+) T cells sorted from blood. The sequence was collected from a woman under 30 in good health.

The CDR3 loop is CASSLAGVHDMWETQYF. CDR3 coding DNA: TGTGCCAGCAGCTTGGCAGGGGTACACGATATGTGGGAGACCCAGTACTTC. The gene calls are TRBV5-5 and TRBJ2-5, with a tentative D call TRBD1 (6 bases). The CDR3 is made up of 17 amino acids. CDR1 SGHKS and CDR2 YYEKEE come from the germline V gene (reference sequence). Trimming took off 0 bases at V and 5 bases at J, with 20 bases between the two ends.